Below, 30 T cell receptor beta chains from the same sample are listed, as sequenced in a study of OX40 agonist ivuxolimab in advanced cancers. Only in-frame clones appear in the TCRdb table, and some are missing; sequencing was by immunoSEQ multiplex PCR. This table has approximately 70,000 clones, roughly four fifths appearing once. Sequenced material: CD4+ or CD8+ T cells sorted from blood, taken in a trial of the OX40 agonist ivuxolimab. These receptors all stem from an adult with an advanced solid tumor such as melanoma, head and neck, liver or kidney cancer.

In DNA, the CDR3 is TGTGCCAGCAGCTTGGCAGGGGGAGTAGGTGGCTACACCTTC. Amino acids: CASSLAGGVGGYTF. The chain recombines TRBV5-4 with TRBJ1-2, with 7 bases that match TRBD1. CDR1 and CDR2 (germline): SGHNT, YYREEE (reference sequence). The CDR3 covers 14 residues. V was pared by 0 bases and J by 7 bases, with 6 bases of the junction left unmatched. The full variable domain, rest sourced from reference TRBV5-4 and TRBJ1-2, is ETGVTQSPTHLIKTRGQQVTLRCSSQSGHNTVSWYQQALGQGPQFIFQYYREEENGRGNFPPRFSGLQFPNYSSELNVNALELDDSALYLCASSLAGGVGGYTFGSGTRLTVV.

The chain recombines TRBV2 with TRBJ1-5; 7 bases match TRBD1. The CDR3 length is 12 residues. Losses at the gene ends were 10 bases for V and 4 bases for J; bases not matched to a gene: 4. The V gene's germline CDR1 is SNHLY and CDR2 FYNNEI. The CDR3 coding sequence is TGTGCCACCGGACAGGTTAATCAGCCCCAGCATTTT. Its protein is CATGQVNQPQHF.

The V gene is TRBV6-6, the J gene TRBJ1-2; no clear D gene. This CDR3 has 14 amino acids. CDR1 is MNHNY and CDR2 is SVGAGI in the germline V gene (reference sequence). V was clipped by 0 bases and J by 6 bases, with 11 bases between them. CDR3 sequence reads: CASSYSYWSHGYTF. CDR3 DNA sequence: TGTGCCAGCAGTTACTCATACTGGAGTCATGGCTACACCTTC.

The genes are TRBV6-4 and TRBJ2-1, with TRBD1 identical over 7 bases. This CDR3 spans 14 amino acids. Germline CDR1 is MRHNA and CDR2 is SNTAGT. V trimming: 2 bases; J trimming: 8 bases; junction bases outside the gene matches: 6. This CDR3 reads CASSDEGAVDEQFF. The CDR3 DNA reads TGTGCCAGCAGTGACGAGGGGGCGGTCGATGAGCAGTTCTTC.

The chain recombines TRBV23-1 with TRBJ2-3; 8 bases line up with TRBD2. TRBV23-1 is sorted into the ORF group, with uncertain function. The CDR3 is 15 amino acids. V trimming: 4 bases; J trimming: 1 base; junction bases outside the gene matches: 4. The CDR3 nucleotides read TGCGCCAGCAGTCCCCAGCGGGGGTGCACAGATACGCAGTATTTT. It translates to CASSPQRGCTDTQYF.

The chain couples TRBV11-2 to TRBJ2-7, with a tentative D call TRBD1 (6 bases). V dropped 3 bases and J dropped 1 base, with 10 bases sitting between them. The CDR3 spans 14 residues. Germline CDR1 and CDR2: SGHAT and FQNNGV. CDR3 in DNA: TGTGCCAGCAGCTTGGGGACAAAGTCCTACGAGCAGTACTTC. Translating gives CASSLGTKSYEQYF.

The gene calls are TRBV29-1 and TRBJ2-7; unclear D gene. Germline CDR1 SQVTM, CDR2 ANQGSEA. Trimming pared 4 bases from V and 5 bases from J, leaving 15 bases between. The CDR3 is 13 residues long. This chain's CDR3 is CSVGSLGSHEQYF. CDR3 coding DNA: TGCAGCGTTGGGTCCCTAGGATCCCACGAGCAGTACTTC.

This clone was counted only a few times. J is TRBJ1-2 and V is TRBV18; D ambiguous. CDR1 KGHSH and CDR2 LQKENI come from the germline V gene. The CDR3 consists of 13 residues. Trimming cost V 4 bases and J 4 bases, with 10 bases left between them. The CDR3 region has the DNA TGTGCCAGCTCACTAGAGAGGGTCTATGGCTACACCTTC. It codes for CASSLERVYGYTF.

This chain joins TRBV9 and TRBJ2-3; 12 positions match TRBD2. Germline CDR1 is SGDLS and CDR2 is YYNGEE. Trimming took 0 bases from V and 7 from J; bases not matched to a gene: 6. There are 16 residues in the CDR3. The chain's CDR3 is CASSVVTSGGLYTQYF. CDR3 nucleotide sequence: TGTGCCAGCAGCGTAGTGACTAGCGGGGGCTTGTATACGCAGTATTTT.

Remarks on this clone: At the DNA level, this CDR3 is encoded by other sequences in the same sample as well. The chain recombines TRBV9 with TRBJ2-1, with D perhaps given as TRBD1 or TRBD2 (5 bases each). Trimming left V 1 base short and J 0 bases short, with 8 bases between. The CDR3 is 15 amino acids. The germline V gene encodes CDR1 SGDLS and CDR2 YYNGEE. As DNA, the CDR3 is TGTGCCAGCAGCGTATCAGGGAGCTCCTACAATGAGCAGTTCTTC. Protein sequence: CASSVSGSSYNEQFF.

The V call is TRBV25-1, the J call TRBJ2-7, with 7 bases identical to TRBD1. V lost 6 bases and J lost 7; bases outside the gene matches: 3. The CDR3 has 11 amino acids. CDR1 is MGHDK and CDR2 is SYGVNS in the germline V gene. CDR3 region: CASRLTGEQYF. The CDR3 bases are TGTGCCAGCAGACTGACAGGGGAGCAGTACTTC.

The CDR3 loop reads CASAFLGLRGGTDTQYF. Written as DNA, the CDR3 is TGTGCCAGCGCCTTCCTCGGGCTGAGGGGGGGGACAGATACGCAGTATTTT. V and J are TRBV5-8 and TRBJ2-3; D might be TRBD2 (7 bases). Germline V gene data show CDR1 as SGHTS and CDR2 as YDEGEE. V lost 7 bases to trimming and J lost 3 bases, with 24 bases between them. This CDR3 is built from 17 residues.

The chain combines TRBV5-1 with TRBJ1-1; 7 bases agree with TRBD1. The V gene's germline CDR1 is SGHRS and CDR2 YFSETQ. Unmatched junction bases numbered 7, after V lost 0 bases and J lost 5 bases. CDR3 size: 15 residues. The CDR3 bases are TGCGCCAGCAGCTTGGGTGCAGGGGGTGGTACTGAAGCTTTCTTT. Amino acids: CASSLGAGGGTEAFF.

The chain employs TRBV19 and TRBJ2-3, with 12 bases lining up with TRBD2. The CDR3 consists of 18 residues. V was pared by 8 bases and J by 0 bases, with 12 bases of the junction left unmatched. The V gene's germline CDR1 is LNHDA and CDR2 SQIVND (reference sequence). The CDR3 loop reads CASGTRLAGAISTDTQYF. The CDR3 region has the DNA TGTGCCAGTGGTACTAGACTAGCGGGGGCTATTAGCACAGATACGCAGTATTTT.

This clone occurred a few times. The J gene is TRBJ1-1, the V gene TRBV5-4; maybe TRBD1 (6 bases). CDR1 and CDR2 (germline): SGHNT, YYREEE (reference sequence). The length of the CDR3 is 13 residues. The V end was cut by 6 bases, the J end by 6 bases, with 15 bases between. Written as DNA, the CDR3 is TGTGCCAGCACCTCAGACAGGACCTCTGAAGCTTTCTTT. The encoded protein is CASTSDRTSEAFF.

The chain employs TRBV28 and TRBJ2-3, with unresolved D. CDR1 and CDR2 (germline): MDHEN, SYDVKM. The V end lost 1 base, the J end lost 0 bases, and 11 bases lay between the germline ends. The CDR3 totals 16 residues. The CDR3 loop reads CASSLSGAGSTDTQYF. Here the CDR3 DNA reads TGTGCCAGCAGTTTATCTGGCGCAGGAAGCACAGATACGCAGTATTTT.

The chain employs TRBV11-2 and TRBJ2-5, with D maybe TRBD2 (5 bases). The DNA end lines up better with TRBJ2-7; the J call may be wrong. The CDR3 extends over 16 amino acids. Germline lookup yields CDR1 SGHAT and CDR2 FQNNGV. DNA for the CDR3: TGTGCCAGCAGCTCCCGCGTGGTGAGCTCGCGGGACGAGCAGTACTTC. Protein sequence: CASSSRVVSSRDEQYF.

The rearrangement uses TRBV21-1 and TRBJ2-7. TRBV21-1 is a pseudogene segment. CDR3 length equals 13 residues. CDR3 in amino acids: CASNPGGGDEQYF. The CDR3 nucleotides are TGTGCCAGCAACCCCGGGGGCGGGGACGAGCAGTACTTC.

The V call is TRBV5-6, the J call TRBJ2-1, with D unclear. CDR3 size: 14 residues. From germline, CDR1 is SGHDT and CDR2 YYEEEE. Trimming took 2 bases from V and 9 from J, leaving 15 bases between them. The CDR3 sequence: CASSFSTAHSEQFF. DNA of the CDR3: TGTGCCAGCAGCTTCAGTACAGCCCATAGTGAGCAGTTCTTC.

CDR3: CASSSGEGSNQPQHF. CDR3 nucleotide sequence: TGTGCCAGCTCCTCAGGGGAGGGGAGCAATCAGCCCCAGCATTTT. The chain uses TRBV18 and TRBJ1-5, with TRBD1 as a possible D gene (6 bases). The V gene's germline CDR1 is KGHSH and CDR2 LQKENI. The germline V and J ends were trimmed by 6 bases and 1 base, with 13 bases remaining between them. The CDR3 has 15 amino acids. Drawing the rest from reference TRBV18 and TRBJ1-5, the complete variable domain is NAGVMQNPRHLVRRRGQEARLRCSPMKGHSHVYWYRQLPEEGLKFMVYLQKENIIDESGMPKERFSAEFPKEGPSILRIQQVVRGDSAAYFCASSSGEGSNQPQHFGDGTRLSIL.

This clone was picked up a small number of times. V gene TRBV27 combines with J gene TRBJ1-2; D call uncertain. The CDR3 extends over 14 amino acids. The V end was cut by 4 bases, the J end by 4 bases, with 13 bases between. Germline CDR1 MNHEY, CDR2 SMNVEV (reference sequence). In DNA form, the CDR3 reads TGTGCCAGCAGTTCCAGAAACCTCTTCTATGGCTACACCTTC. Residues: CASSSRNLFYGYTF.

The chain combines TRBV18 with TRBJ1-3, with unresolved D. V lost 3 bases and J 6 bases, leaving 12 bases between the germline ends. The CDR3 spans 14 residues. Germline values: CDR1 KGHSH, CDR2 LQKENI. Written as DNA, the CDR3 is TGTGCCAGCTCACCTGGACGAGGGTTAAACACCATATATTTT. It specifies CASSPGRGLNTIYF. The full variable domain, with the rest looked up from reference TRBV18 and TRBJ1-3, is NAGVMQNPRHLVRRRGQEARLRCSPMKGHSHVYWYRQLPEEGLKFMVYLQKENIIDESGMPKERFSAEFPKEGPSILRIQQVVRGDSAAYFCASSPGRGLNTIYFGEGSWLTVV.

The V call is TRBV5-8, the J call TRBJ2-5, with D unresolved. The germline V gene has CDR1 SGHTS and CDR2 YDEGEE. The ends were cut back, 0 bases at V and 5 bases at J, with 2 bases in the middle. The CDR3 covers 11 residues. CDR3 coding DNA: TGTGCCAGCAGCTTGGAGGAGACCCAGTACTTC. This codes for CASSLEETQYF.

The gene calls are TRBV7-6 and TRBJ2-1, with D maybe TRBD1 (6 bases). This CDR3 spans 12 amino acids. Germline V gene lookup returns CDR1 SGHVS and CDR2 FNYEAQ. Trimming cost V 4 bases and J 9 bases, with 10 bases left between them. CDR3 DNA: TGTGCCAGCAGCTCCACACAGGGTGAGCAGTTCTTC. Translating gives CASSSTQGEQFF.

V gene TRBV29-1 combines with J gene TRBJ2-5; TRBD1 is a possible D gene (5 bases). The germline V and J ends were trimmed by 1 base and 4 bases, with 13 bases remaining between them. There are 14 residues in the CDR3. Germline V gives CDR1 SQVTM, CDR2 ANQGSEA. CDR3 in amino acids: CSVEGQRVGETQYF. The CDR3 DNA follows: TGCAGCGTTGAAGGACAGAGAGTTGGAGAGACCCAGTACTTC.

The J gene is TRBJ1-1, the V gene TRBV18; tentatively, D is TRBD1 (6 bases). V lost 0 bases, J lost 6 bases, and 14 bases lay in between. The CDR3 is 15 residues long. The germline V gene has CDR1 KGHSH and CDR2 LQKENI. The CDR3 spells CASSPPGGATAEAFF. DNA of the CDR3: TGTGCCAGCTCACCACCGGGGGGGGCAACGGCTGAAGCTTTCTTT. Together with reference TRBV18 and TRBJ1-1, the CDR3 gives the full variable domain: NAGVMQNPRHLVRRRGQEARLRCSPMKGHSHVYWYRQLPEEGLKFMVYLQKENIIDESGMPKERFSAEFPKEGPSILRIQQVVRGDSAAYFCASSPPGGATAEAFFGQGTRLTVV.

The chain combines TRBV11-2 with TRBJ2-4; 8 positions agree with TRBD1. With V trimmed by 2 bases and J by 3 bases, 0 bases remained unmatched. The CDR3 is 14 amino acids. Germline CDR1 and CDR2: SGHAT and FQNNGV. Here the CDR3 reads CASSLTGGKNIQYF. The CDR3 nucleotides read TGTGCCAGCAGCTTAACAGGGGGCAAAAACATTCAGTACTTC.

The J gene is TRBJ1-5, the V gene TRBV10-3, with TRBD1 as a possible D gene (5 bases). Per the germline V gene, CDR1 is ENHRY and CDR2 is SYGVKD. The CDR3 loop spans 13 amino acids. Trimming removed 11 bases at V and 6 bases at J, with 17 bases between. The CDR3 sequence is CAASGAVGQPQHF. Here the CDR3 DNA reads TGTGCCGCCAGTGGGGCAGTAGGTCAGCCCCAGCATTTT.

The rearrangement joins TRBV14 to TRBJ2-6; D unresolved. V was clipped by 2 bases and J by 1 base, with 0 bases between them. CDR1 and CDR2 (germline): SGHDN, FVKESK. CDR3 length: 13 amino acids. This CDR3 is CASSQSGANVLTF. Here the CDR3 DNA reads TGTGCCAGCAGCCAATCTGGGGCCAACGTCCTGACTTTC.

The V and J genes are TRBV6-5 and TRBJ2-5; 10 nucleotides line up with TRBD2. The CDR3 covers 15 residues. Germline V CDR1 and CDR2: MNHEY, SVGAGI. V lost 5 bases to trimming and J lost 5 bases; unmatched junction nucleotides: 8. The CDR3 sequence: CASSRQRGGSETQYF. CDR3 DNA: TGTGCCAGCAGTCGACAGCGGGGGGGCAGTGAGACCCAGTACTTC.